This TCR beta chain emerged from a study of T cell repertoires in cytomegalovirus infection. The overall study: Well-studied HLA-B-restricted epitopes and recently identified HLA-C-restricted epitopes of CMV were both used in the study. From public TCR beta signatures came an indication of both CMV infection and matching HLA type.

As regards this clonotype: Its matching antigen is unknown.

Trimming shortened V by 8 bases and J by 0 bases, and 10 bases separated the two germline ends. Germline V gene lookup returns CDR1 SNHLY and CDR2 FYNNEI. The CDR3 has 13 residues. Findings and caveats of the study: Across the ex vivo response, the dominant clonotypes were HLA-C-restricted CMV-specific TCR beta clonotypes. Cumulative frequency of public TCR beta families picked out carriers of CMV plus the relevant HLA.

TCRdb ran MiXCR on the reads and lists one entry per CDR3 protein. The repertoire holds about 920,000 distinct CDR3 sequences, with under 40% as singletons. The receptor was isolated from a human donor in good health (CMV status not recorded). Some clones in this sample may be carry-over from other donors' samples. This specimen was cultured CD8+ T cells from PBMCs, taken from culture after CMV antigen stimulation. This chain connects TRBV2 to TRBJ1-2, with D tentatively TRBD1 (6 bases). The DNA of the CDR3 is TGTGCCAGCCCTAGGGGGACTAACTATGGCTACACCTTC. This sequence encodes CASPRGTNYGYTF.